The 25 T cell receptor beta chains in this list originate from one sample, sequenced in a study of cytomegalovirus exposure and HLA in healthy donors. In the PCR, 60 Vbeta and 13 Jbeta primers were used. The repertoire was sequenced with immunoSEQ multiplex PCR; TCRdb's copy has only in-frame clones and lacks some. Recorded for this sample: 140,000 to 150,000 clones. The specimen was PBMCs. These receptor sequences come from a woman between 50 and 59 years old in good health and CMV-seronegative.

This chain connects TRBV5-1 to TRBJ2-5; a weak D match, TRBD1 (6 bases). Germline CDR1 SGHRS, CDR2 YFSETQ. The CDR3 runs to 14 residues. Deletions cut 0 bases from V and 3 bases from J, with 9 bases between. CDR3 nucleotide sequence: TGCGCCAGCAGCTTGGCCCCAGGGGAAGAGACCCAGTACTTC. Translating it yields CASSLAPGEETQYF.

The CDR3 spells CASSADREYGYTF. The CDR3 DNA sequence: TGTGCCAGCAGCGCGGACAGGGAATATGGCTACACCTTC. The V call is TRBV6-1, the J call TRBJ1-2; 8 bases map to TRBD1. In germline, CDR1 is MNHNS, CDR2 SASEGT. V lost 6 bases to trimming and J lost 5 bases; unmatched junction nucleotides: 5. The CDR3 contains 13 residues.

The rearrangement uses TRBV6-6 and TRBJ1-2; D gene unclear. There are 15 residues in the CDR3. CDR1 MNHNY and CDR2 SVGAGI come from the germline V gene (reference sequence). The V and J ends lost 3 bases and 3 bases respectively, with 14 bases between them. CDR3 sequence reads: CASSYSGREDYGYTF. CDR3 DNA: TGTGCCAGCAGTTATAGTGGTAGGGAGGACTATGGCTACACCTTC.

The chain links TRBV29-1 to TRBJ1-1; possibly TRBD1 for D (5 bases). Germline CDR1 reads SQVTM; CDR2 reads ANQGSEA. There are 12 residues in the CDR3. V was cut by 7 bases and J by 5 bases, with 14 bases left in between. The CDR3 protein is CSAATGWTEAFF. The CDR3 region has the DNA TGCAGCGCGGCCACAGGTTGGACTGAAGCTTTCTTT.

This chain joins TRBV19 and TRBJ2-3; the match to TRBD2 covers 7 bases. Unmatched junction bases numbered 16, after V lost 3 bases and J lost 4 bases. From germline, CDR1 is LNHDA and CDR2 SQIVND (reference sequence). This CDR3 is 18 amino acids long. DNA for the CDR3: TGTGCCAGTAGTATCGTAATGGTAGGGCGGGAGTTGCCAGATACGCAGTATTTT. This translates into CASSIVMVGRELPDTQYF.

V and J are TRBV15 and TRBJ1-1; D may be TRBD1 (5 bases). Germline V gene sequence: CDR1 LNHNV, CDR2 YYDKDF (reference sequence). This CDR3 contains 13 residues. Trimming removed 2 bases at V and 2 bases at J, with 6 bases between. This CDR3 is CATSRQGNTEAFF. The CDR3 nucleotides read TGTGCCACCAGCAGACAGGGCAACACTGAAGCTTTCTTT.

The rearrangement uses TRBV2 and TRBJ2-3; 10 bases match TRBD2. The CDR3 is made up of 13 amino acids. J lost 5 bases, V lost 4 bases, and 0 bases had no gene match. Germline lookup yields CDR1 SNHLY and CDR2 FYNNEI. CDR3 sequence (DNA): TGTGCCAGCAGTGTAGCGGGGGGAGATACGCAGTATTTT. Amino acids: CASSVAGGDTQYF.

The chain has TRBV11-3 and TRBJ2-7; maybe TRBD1 (6 bases). CDR3 size: 13 residues. Trimming took off 4 bases at V and 6 bases at J, with 13 bases between the two ends. Germline V CDR1 and CDR2: SGHNT, YENEEA. CDR3 nucleotide sequence: TGTGCCAGCAGCTCCAGGGGATCTAGCGAGCAGTACTTC. Its translation is CASSSRGSSEQYF.

The rearrangement uses TRBV18 and TRBJ2-2; D possibly corresponds to TRBD2 (6 bases). The CDR3 is 15 residues long. CDR1 is KGHSH, CDR2 LQKENI, per germline. Trimming took 3 bases from V and 0 from J, leaving 8 bases between them. DNA for the CDR3: TGTGCCAGCTCACCTGGAGGGTCGAACACCGGGGAGCTGTTTTTT. The encoded protein is CASSPGGSNTGELFF.

The chain combines TRBV7-2 with TRBJ1-4; D is undetermined. CDR1 SGHTA and CDR2 FQGNSA come from the germline V gene. The CDR3 is 17 amino acids. Trimming removed 1 base from V and 2 bases from J, with 14 bases in between. The CDR3 loop reads CASSLGREGATNEKLFF. CDR3 coding DNA: TGTGCCAGCAGCTTAGGGAGGGAGGGAGCTACTAATGAAAAACTGTTTTTT.

V and J are TRBV28 and TRBJ1-4; 7 bases align to TRBD1. The germline V gene has CDR1 MDHEN and CDR2 SYDVKM. The CDR3 length is 15 residues. Unmatched junction bases numbered 12, after V lost 9 bases and J lost 5 bases. CDR3 DNA: TGTGCCAGTCAGCCTCTCGGGACAGTAAATGAAAAACTGTTTTTT. This translates into CASQPLGTVNEKLFF.

The V call is TRBV30, the J call TRBJ1-6; 8 bases are a match to TRBD1. The germline gives CDR1 GTSNPN, CDR2 SVGIG (reference sequence). The J segment lost 7 bases and the V segment lost 4 bases, leaving 9 bases of the junction unmatched. The CDR3 totals 15 residues. This chain's CDR3 is CAWTRTGFDNSPLHF. CDR3 nucleotides: TGTGCCTGGACCCGGACAGGGTTCGACAATTCACCCCTCCACTTT.

The rearrangement uses TRBV5-1 and TRBJ2-5, with TRBD2 identical over 11 bases. Trimming took 2 bases from V and 4 from J; bases not matched to a gene: 4. The germline V gene has CDR1 SGHRS and CDR2 YFSETQ. The CDR3 contains 15 residues. The CDR3, as DNA: TGCGCCAGCAGCTTCCATAGCGGGGGGGGAGAGACCCAGTACTTC. Its protein product is CASSFHSGGGETQYF.

The chain couples TRBV10-3 to TRBJ2-7, with D maybe TRBD1 (6 bases). This CDR3 is 15 amino acids long. Trimming cost V 4 bases and J 2 bases, with 15 bases left between them. Germline values: CDR1 ENHRY, CDR2 SYGVKD. In nucleotides, the CDR3 is TGTGCCATCAGTGCCGCAGGGGCGCAAACCTACGAGCAGTACTTC. Translation gives CAISAAGAQTYEQYF.

J is TRBJ1-1 and V is TRBV11-2; D is possibly TRBD1 (6 bases). Trimming removed 4 bases from V and 12 bases from J, with 33 bases in between. Germline V gene sequence: CDR1 SGHAT, CDR2 FQNNGV. The CDR3 is 18 residues long. The CDR3 loop is CASSSTRKTGGRGDKSFF. The CDR3 DNA sequence: TGTGCCAGCAGCTCCACACGAAAGACCGGGGGGCGCGGGGACAAATCTTTCTTT.

The genes are TRBV5-5 and TRBJ2-5; D is possibly TRBD1 (6 bases). Between the trimmed V and J ends, which lost 4 bases and 1 base, there was a span of 11 bases. CDR1 and CDR2 from the germline V gene are SGHKS and YYEKEE (reference sequence). The CDR3 is 14 amino acids. CDR3 in amino acids: CASSRQETQETQYF. The CDR3 coding sequence is TGTGCCAGCAGCCGACAGGAGACCCAAGAGACCCAGTACTTC.

The chain uses TRBV6-5 and TRBJ2-1, with D unclear. V lost 2 bases, J lost 6 bases, and 14 bases lay in between. The germline gives CDR1 MNHEY, CDR2 SVGAGI. The CDR3 contains 15 residues. CDR3 residues: CASSYIETSPNEQFF. The CDR3 bases are TGTGCCAGCAGTTACATCGAGACAAGTCCCAATGAGCAGTTCTTC.

The V gene is TRBV11-2, the J gene TRBJ2-1; 14 bases map to TRBD2. The CDR3 runs to 15 residues. Germline CDR1 is SGHAT and CDR2 is FQNNGV. Losses at the gene ends were 4 bases for V and 12 bases for J; bases not matched to a gene: 8. The CDR3 sequence: CASSSPGLAGGGQFF. CDR3 nucleotides: TGTGCCAGCAGCTCTCCCGGACTAGCGGGAGGCGGGCAGTTCTTC.

The chain recombines TRBV28 with TRBJ2-3; TRBD2 aligns across 7 bases. The V segment lost 3 bases and the J segment 2 bases; nucleotides outside the gene matches: 8. Germline loops: CDR1 MDHEN, CDR2 SYDVKM. The CDR3 is made up of 16 amino acids. The CDR3 DNA is TGTGCCAGCAGTTTGCGGCCTAGCGGAGACACAGATACGCAGTATTTT. The encoded protein is CASSLRPSGDTDTQYF.

The rearrangement joins TRBV18 to TRBJ2-7, with D possibly TRBD2 on 5 matching bases. The CDR3 loop spans 14 amino acids. V dropped 2 bases and J dropped 0 bases, with 8 bases sitting between them. Germline V gene sequence: CDR1 KGHSH, CDR2 LQKENI. Here the CDR3 DNA reads TGTGCCAGCTCACCAGATCGGGGCTCCTACGAGCAGTACTTC. It encodes CASSPDRGSYEQYF. The complete variable domain, with remaining parts taken from reference TRBV18 and TRBJ2-7, reads NAGVMQNPRHLVRRRGQEARLRCSPMKGHSHVYWYRQLPEEGLKFMVYLQKENIIDESGMPKERFSAEFPKEGPSILRIQQVVRGDSAAYFCASSPDRGSYEQYFGPGTRLTVT.

The chain employs TRBV6-1 and TRBJ1-2; D perhaps matches TRBD1 (5 bases). Per the germline V gene, CDR1 is MNHNS and CDR2 is SASEGT. V lost 5 bases to trimming and J lost 2 bases, with 15 bases between them. The CDR3 length is 15 residues. CDR3 coding DNA: TGTGCCAGCAGTCTCCACGGGGAGGGGAACTATGGCTACACCTTC. Translated, it gives CASSLHGEGNYGYTF.

J is TRBJ1-3 and V is TRBV18, with D possibly TRBD1 on 5 matching bases. In germline, CDR1 is KGHSH, CDR2 LQKENI. V was clipped by 1 base and J by 0 bases, with 13 bases between them. The CDR3 has 17 amino acids. The CDR3 is CASSPLGQTSSGNTIYF. CDR3 nucleotides: TGTGCCAGCTCACCACTAGGACAAACCAGCTCTGGAAACACCATATATTTT.

V gene TRBV10-3 combines with J gene TRBJ1-1; D is undetermined. The germline V gene encodes CDR1 ENHRY and CDR2 SYGVKD. Deletions cut 7 bases from V and 4 bases from J, with 16 bases between. The CDR3 runs to 14 residues. DNA of the CDR3: TGTGCCATCACCCAGGACTATTCAACCACTGAAGCTTTCTTT. This encodes CAITQDYSTTEAFF.

The chain has TRBV28 and TRBJ2-4; tentatively, D is TRBD2 (5 bases). The V gene's germline CDR1 is MDHEN and CDR2 SYDVKM. This CDR3 comprises 15 residues. V was pared by 6 bases and J by 0 bases, with 12 bases between. As DNA, the CDR3 is TGTGCCAGCAGCGACTATACCATAGCCAAAAACATTCAGTACTTC. As protein: CASSDYTIAKNIQYF.

The chain couples TRBV5-1 to TRBJ2-6; 8 bases are a match to TRBD1. CDR3 size: 15 residues. Germline CDR1 and CDR2: SGHRS and YFSETQ. Trimming took 4 bases from V and 4 from J; bases not matched to a gene: 4. This CDR3 reads CASSRTGPGANVLTF. CDR3 coding DNA: TGCGCCAGCAGCAGGACAGGGCCCGGGGCCAACGTCCTGACTTTC.